The rows below give T cell receptor beta chains drawn from one sample of a study of T cell responses to AZD1222 COVID-19 vaccine. Sequencing used immunoSEQ multiplex PCR; TCRdb keeps in-frame clones, though not all of them. Of approximately 100,000 clones listed, approximately 89% were seen once; the top ten hold approximately 4.9%. The material sequenced was peripheral blood, taken on day 0 of AZD1222 vaccination. The source of these receptors is an adult in good health. The CDR3 runs from the conserved cysteine through the conserved F or W. D genes are given only for firm matches. Size is omitted from some rows. Given values are once, few, many or a class for expanded clones.

v_gene	abundance	d_gene	j_gene	CDR3nt	CDR3aa
TRBV11-2	.	.	TRBJ1-2	TGTGCCAGCAGCTTAGATCAGGGCTATGGCTACACCTTC	CASSLDQGYGYTF
TRBV5-6	.	.	TRBJ2-4	TGTGCCAGCAGCTTTTATTTGGCAGGGGGGTCTCTCATTCAGTACTTC	CASSFYLAGGSLIQYF
TRBV1	.	.	TRBJ2-1	TGCACCAGCAGCCAAGAAATGAAGGGGGTGTACTACAATGAGCAGTTCTTC	CTSSQEMKGVYYNEQFF
TRBV7-6	.	.	TRBJ2-2	TGTGCCAGCAGCCCCTCGGGGAGGAACACCGGGGAGCTGTTTTTT	CASSPSGRNTGELFF
TRBV30	.	.	TRBJ2-5	TGTGCCTGGGCTACTGGGGGTCGGGGCAGGGGAGAGACCCAGTACTTC	CAWATGGRGRGETQYF
TRBV9	.	.	TRBJ2-3	TGTGCCAGCAGCGTAGTGGCAGACACAGATACGCAGTATTTT	CASSVVADTDTQYF
TRBV29-1	.	.	TRBJ2-7	TGCAGCGTATTCCTGGGGCAGTCCTACGAGCAGTACTTC	CSVFLGQSYEQYF
TRBV4-2	.	.	TRBJ1-2	TGTGCCAGCAGCCAAGACTCGGAGGGCTACACCTTC	CASSQDSEGYTF
TRBV9	.	.	TRBJ2-7	TGTGCCAGCAGCGTAGGAATCGGGGAAACCTACGAGCAGTACTTC	CASSVGIGETYEQYF
TRBV6-5	.	.	TRBJ2-7	TGTGCCAGCTCCGACAGCTCCTACGAGCAGTACTTC	CASSDSSYEQYF
TRBV7-2	.	.	TRBJ2-2	TGTGCCAGCAGTTACGCTTGGGGATCCGGGGAGCTGTTTTTT	CASSYAWGSGELFF
TRBV12-3/TRBV12-4	.	.	TRBJ2-7	TGTGCCAGCAGTTTACGCGCCCAAGACGAGCAGTACTTC	CASSLRAQDEQYF
TRBV5-1	.	TRBD1	TRBJ2-2	TGCGCCAGCAGCAACCGGACAGGGCACACCGGGGAGCTGTTTTTT	CASSNRTGHTGELFF
TRBV7-3	once	TRBD1	TRBJ1-1	TGTGCCAGCAGCTCCAAAGGACAGGGGACGTTGAACACTGAAGCTTTCTTT	CASSSKGQGTLNTEAFF
TRBV6-2/TRBV6-3	.	TRBD1	TRBJ2-7	TGTGCCAGCAGTAGACAGGGGTACGAGCAGTACTTC	CASSRQGYEQYF
TRBV7-8	once	.	TRBJ2-1	TGTGCCAGCAGCTCCGGGACGCAGCCGGCGGAGGAGCAGTTCTTC	CASSSGTQPAEEQFF
TRBV3-1/TRBV3-2	few	TRBD1	TRBJ1-2	TGTGCCAGCAGACACACAGGGGGCTATGGCTACACCTTC	CASRHTGGYGYTF
TRBV2	few	.	TRBJ2-3	TGTGCCAGCAGTGATGGAGGCCTCCCAAGCGCAGATACGCAGTATTTT	CASSDGGLPSADTQYF
TRBV7-5	.	.	TRBJ2-1	TGTGTCAGAAGCTTAGGGGGGGGAGATCAGAATGAGCAGTTCTTC	CVRSLGGGDQNEQFF
TRBV6-2/TRBV6-3	.	TRBD1	TRBJ2-5	TGTGCCAGCAGCCCCGGACCGGGACAGGGGGCGAAGGGAGAGACCCAGTACTTC	CASSPGPGQGAKGETQYF
TRBV9	.	.	TRBJ1-1	TGTGCCAGCAGCGTAGGCCAGGCCACTGAAGCTTTCTTT	CASSVGQATEAFF
TRBV28	.	.	TRBJ1-2	TGTGCCAGCAGTTTAAGAGGGTACGACTACACCTTC	CASSLRGYDYTF
TRBV30	.	.	TRBJ1-6	TGTGCCTGGACCCTCGGGTTATATTCACCCCTCCACTTT	CAWTLGLYSPLHF
TRBV19	.	.	TRBJ1-2	TGTGCCAGTAGTATTTCAGCACATGGCTACACCTTC	CASSISAHGYTF
TRBV9	.	.	TRBJ2-2	TGTGCCAGCAAACCTGACACCGGGGAGCTGTTTTTT	CASKPDTGELFF
TRBV4-1	.	.	TRBJ1-2	TGCGCCAGCAGCCACCTAGGGACCGATTCTTTCTATGGCTACACCTTC	CASSHLGTDSFYGYTF
TRBV7-2	once	TRBD1	TRBJ1-2	TGTGCCAGCAGGGACCAGGGGGCTAACTATGGCTACACCTTC	CASRDQGANYGYTF
TRBV11-3	.	.	TRBJ2-5	TGTGCCAGCTCATCGGGGGCCCAAGAGACCCAGTACTTC	CASSSGAQETQYF
TRBV19	.	.	TRBJ1-2	TGTGCCAGTACCAAGGGGGGGACCGGTAACTATGGCTACACCTTC	CASTKGGTGNYGYTF
TRBV11-1	.	TRBD1	TRBJ2-5	TGTGCCAGCAGCTTACTTAGGACAGGGACGGGGGAGACCCAGTACTTC	CASSLLRTGTGETQYF
TRBV6-1	once	.	TRBJ1-2	TGTGCCAGCAGTGAAGGGGCCAGGGGTTACTATGGCTACACCTTC	CASSEGARGYYGYTF
TRBV9	.	.	TRBJ2-5	TGTGCCAGCAGCGACCAGGGTGCCGGCCAAGAGACCCAGTACTTC	CASSDQGAGQETQYF
TRBV25-1	.	TRBD1	TRBJ1-2	TGTGCCAGCAGTGAATCAGGGGGGCGCTGGTATGGCTACACCTTC	CASSESGGRWYGYTF
TRBV5-4	once	TRBD1	TRBJ2-1	TGTGCCAGCAGCTCACCGGGACAGCAACACAATGAGCAGTTCTTC	CASSSPGQQHNEQFF
TRBV7-2	.	.	TRBJ2-7	TGTGCCAGCAGCTTAGGCTTCAACCCTTCCTACGAGCAGTACTTC	CASSLGFNPSYEQYF
TRBV7-8	.	.	TRBJ1-2	TGTGCCAGCAGACCCCGGGACACTAACTATGGCTACACCTTC	CASRPRDTNYGYTF
TRBV7-6	.	.	TRBJ1-2	TGTGCCAGCAGCTTAGGGGGGCCACCTAACTATGGCTACACCTTC	CASSLGGPPNYGYTF
TRBV9	.	.	TRBJ1-4	TGTGCCAGCAGCGCCTACAGCGGTGAAAAACTGTTTTTT	CASSAYSGEKLFF
TRBV28	.	.	TRBJ1-2	TGTGCCAGCAGCCCCCGGACGGATACCTATGGCTACACCTTC	CASSPRTDTYGYTF
TRBV19	.	.	TRBJ1-6	TGTGCCAGTAGTATAGATCTTTCTAATTCACCCCTCCACTTT	CASSIDLSNSPLHF
TRBV12-3/TRBV12-4	.	TRBD2	TRBJ2-1	TGTGCCAGCAGTTACGGGACTACCAATGAGCAGTTCTTC	CASSYGTTNEQFF
TRBV6-5	.	TRBD1	TRBJ2-2	TGTGCCAGCAGTAGGGACAGGGGGCTGATCGGGGAGCTGTTTTTT	CASSRDRGLIGELFF
TRBV19	.	.	TRBJ2-7	TGTGCCAGTAGTATCAATGACTACGAGCAGTACTTC	CASSINDYEQYF
TRBV2	.	.	TRBJ1-2	TGTGCCAGCAGGACCGACAGTTTCGCCTATGGCTACACCTTC	CASRTDSFAYGYTF
TRBV7-2	.	TRBD2	TRBJ2-1	TGTGCCAGCGCGGGGGGGCCTAATAATGAGCAGTTCTTC	CASAGGPNNEQFF
TRBV6-2/TRBV6-3	.	.	TRBJ2-1	TGTGCCAGCAGTTCTCCTCGGGGGCCTTACAATGAGCAGTTCTTC	CASSSPRGPYNEQFF
TRBV4-1	.	.	TRBJ1-1	TGCGCCAGCAGCCAAGATCCTGACCCGAACACTGAAGCTTTCTTT	CASSQDPDPNTEAFF
TRBV29-1	.	.	TRBJ2-1	TGCAGCGTTGAATTGAATCCGTTCGTGCAGTTCTTC	CSVELNPFVQFF
TRBV5-1	.	.	TRBJ1-1	TGCGCCAGCAGCTTGGGGCAGGGAAGTGATGAAGCTTTCTTT	CASSLGQGSDEAFF
TRBV6-1	.	.	TRBJ2-7	TGTGCCAGCAGTGAAGAAGAACACGAGAACCCCTTCTCCTACGAGCAGTACTTC	CASSEEEHENPFSYEQYF
TRBV12-3/TRBV12-4	.	.	TRBJ1-2	TGTGCCAGCCTAGGGGGGGCAGTAGGAGGCTACACCTTC	CASLGGAVGGYTF
TRBV11-3	once	TRBD2	TRBJ2-4	TGTGCCAGCAGCGTCGGGGGGGCCGGGAACATTCAGTACTTC	CASSVGGAGNIQYF